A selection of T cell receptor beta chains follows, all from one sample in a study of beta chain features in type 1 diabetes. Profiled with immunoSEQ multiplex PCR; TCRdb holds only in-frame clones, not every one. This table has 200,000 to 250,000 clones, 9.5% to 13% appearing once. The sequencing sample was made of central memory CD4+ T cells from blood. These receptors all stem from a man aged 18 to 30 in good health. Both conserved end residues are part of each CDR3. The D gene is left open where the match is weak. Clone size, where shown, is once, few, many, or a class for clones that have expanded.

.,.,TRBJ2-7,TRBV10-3,CAISGTVEGEQYF,TGTGCCATCAGTGGGACCGTTGAGGGCGAGCAGTACTTC
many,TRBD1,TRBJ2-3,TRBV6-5,CASSLRTGADTQYF,TGTGCCAGCAGTCTCAGGACAGGGGCAGATACGCAGTATTTT
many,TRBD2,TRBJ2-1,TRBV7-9,CASSLSLAGTYNEQFF,TGTGCCAGCAGCTTATCCCTAGCGGGGACCTACAATGAGCAGTTCTTC
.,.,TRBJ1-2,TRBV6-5,CASSPGRTGRGYTF,TGTGCCAGCAGTCCCGGACGAACAGGGCGCGGCTACACCTTC
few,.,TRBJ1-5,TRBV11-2,CASSLEGRTHHQPQHF,TGTGCCAGCAGCTTAGAAGGCAGAACCCACCATCAGCCCCAGCATTTT
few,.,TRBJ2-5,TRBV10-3,CAISDGVAGVTQYF,TGTGCCATCAGTGACGGCGTCGCCGGGGTGACCCAGTACTTC
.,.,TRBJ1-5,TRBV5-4,CASSSKDSNQPQHF,TGTGCCAGCAGCAGTAAAGATAGCAATCAGCCCCAGCATTTT
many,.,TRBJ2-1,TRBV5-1,CASSKEDEQFF,TGCGCCAGCAGCAAAGAGGACGAGCAGTTCTTC
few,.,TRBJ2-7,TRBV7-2,CASNLQQGWPYEQYF,TGTGCCAGCAACTTACAACAGGGCTGGCCCTACGAGCAGTACTTC
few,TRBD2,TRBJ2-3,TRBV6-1,CASREPRTSGSDTQYF,TGTGCCAGCAGGGAACCGCGGACTAGCGGGAGTGATACGCAGTATTTT
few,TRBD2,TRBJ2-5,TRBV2,CASMRALAEETQYF,TGTGCCAGCATGAGAGCGCTAGCGGAAGAGACCCAGTACTTC
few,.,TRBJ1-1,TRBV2,CASSVDGTNTEAFF,TGTGCCAGCAGCGTGGACGGGACGAACACTGAAGCTTTCTTT
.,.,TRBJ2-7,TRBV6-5,CASSYVIPAGEQYF,TGTGCCAGCAGTTACGTGATTCCGGCGGGCGAGCAGTACTTC
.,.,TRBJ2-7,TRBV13,CASSLLRYEQYF,TGTGCCAGCAGCTTACTACGCTACGAGCAGTACTTC
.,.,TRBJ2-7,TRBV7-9,CASSLDHVSYEQYF,TGTGCCAGCAGCTTAGATCATGTTTCCTACGAGCAGTACTTC
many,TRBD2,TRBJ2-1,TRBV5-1,CASSSYPGGGEQFF,TGCGCCAGCAGTTCTTACCCGGGAGGGGGTGAGCAGTTCTTC
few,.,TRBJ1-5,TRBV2,CASSGQSNQPQHF,TGTGCCAGCAGCGGACAAAGCAATCAGCCCCAGCATTTT
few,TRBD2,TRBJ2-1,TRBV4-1,CASSQEAGGSYNEQFF,TGCGCCAGCAGCCAAGAAGCGGGAGGATCCTACAATGAGCAGTTCTTC
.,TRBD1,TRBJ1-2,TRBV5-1,CASSLATGADGYTF,TGCGCCAGCAGCTTGGCGACAGGGGCAGATGGCTACACCTTC
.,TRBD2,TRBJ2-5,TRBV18,CASSPTSAQETQYF,TGTGCCAGCTCACCCACTAGCGCCCAAGAGACCCAGTACTTC
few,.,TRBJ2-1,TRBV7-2,CASTTEGSYNEQFF,TGTGCCAGCACTACCGAGGGCTCCTACAATGAGCAGTTCTTC
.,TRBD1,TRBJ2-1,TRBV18,CASSPDTGGTNEQFF,TGTGCCAGCTCACCGGACACAGGGGGCACGAATGAGCAGTTCTTC
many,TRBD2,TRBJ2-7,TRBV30,CASTSVRYEQYF,TGTGCCTCAACTAGCGTACGCTACGAGCAGTACTTC
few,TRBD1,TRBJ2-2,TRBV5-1,CASSPTPDRANTGELFF,TGCGCCAGCAGCCCGACCCCGGACAGGGCGAACACCGGGGAGCTGTTTTTT
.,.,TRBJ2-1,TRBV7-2,CASSHLSLSEQFF,TGCGCCAGCAGCCACCTTAGCCTCAGTGAGCAGTTCTTC
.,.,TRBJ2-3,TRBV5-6,CASSLGTSTDTQYF,TGTGCCAGCAGTTTGGGTACTAGCACAGATACGCAGTATTTT
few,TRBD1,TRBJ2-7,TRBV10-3,CAISEDRVTYEQYF,TGTGCCATCAGTGAAGACAGGGTAACCTACGAGCAGTACTTC
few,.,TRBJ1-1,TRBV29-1,CSVEWGGTEAFF,TGCAGCGTTGAGTGGGGCGGCACTGAAGCTTTCTTT
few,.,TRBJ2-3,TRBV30,CAWSEGGDTQYF,TGTGCCTGGAGTGAGGGAGGAGATACGCAGTATTTT
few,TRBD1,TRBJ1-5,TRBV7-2,CASSPNRGVNSQPQHF,TGTGCCAGCAGCCCAAACAGGGGCGTGAATTCTCAGCCCCAGCATTTT
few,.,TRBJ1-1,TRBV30,CAWRPVNTEAFF,TGTGCCTGGAGACCTGTGAACACTGAAGCTTTCTTT
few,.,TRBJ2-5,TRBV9,CASSVAQGREHETQYF,TGTGCCAGCAGCGTAGCCCAGGGGCGGGAGCACGAGACCCAGTACTTC
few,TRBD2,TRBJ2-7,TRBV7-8,CASSLAGGVEQYF,TGTGCCAGCAGCTTAGCGGGAGGGGTCGAGCAGTACTTC
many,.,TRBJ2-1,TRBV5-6,CASRVRRGGEQFF,TGTGCCAGCAGAGTAAGGAGGGGAGGTGAGCAGTTCTTC
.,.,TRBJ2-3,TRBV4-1,CASSQDPGRSTDTQYF,TGCGCCAGCAGCCAAGATCCAGGGCGGAGCACAGATACGCAGTATTTT
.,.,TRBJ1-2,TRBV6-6,CASSYSGLGGYTF,TGTGCCAGCAGTTACTCAGGGTTAGGCGGCTACACCTTC
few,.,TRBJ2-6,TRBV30,CAWSHTGANVLTF,TGTGCCTGGAGTCACACCGGGGCCAACGTCCTGACTTTC